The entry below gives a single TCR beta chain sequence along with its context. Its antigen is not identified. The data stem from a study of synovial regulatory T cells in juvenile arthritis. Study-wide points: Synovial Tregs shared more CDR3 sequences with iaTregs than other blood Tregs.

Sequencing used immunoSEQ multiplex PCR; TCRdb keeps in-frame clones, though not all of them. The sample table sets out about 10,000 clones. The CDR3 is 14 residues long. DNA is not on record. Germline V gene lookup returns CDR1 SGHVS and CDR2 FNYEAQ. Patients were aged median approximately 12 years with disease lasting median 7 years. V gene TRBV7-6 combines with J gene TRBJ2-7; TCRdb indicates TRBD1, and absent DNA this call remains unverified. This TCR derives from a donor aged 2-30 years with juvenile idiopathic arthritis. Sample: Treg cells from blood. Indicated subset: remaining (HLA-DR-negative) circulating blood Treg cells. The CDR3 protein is CASSLGTARYEQYF.